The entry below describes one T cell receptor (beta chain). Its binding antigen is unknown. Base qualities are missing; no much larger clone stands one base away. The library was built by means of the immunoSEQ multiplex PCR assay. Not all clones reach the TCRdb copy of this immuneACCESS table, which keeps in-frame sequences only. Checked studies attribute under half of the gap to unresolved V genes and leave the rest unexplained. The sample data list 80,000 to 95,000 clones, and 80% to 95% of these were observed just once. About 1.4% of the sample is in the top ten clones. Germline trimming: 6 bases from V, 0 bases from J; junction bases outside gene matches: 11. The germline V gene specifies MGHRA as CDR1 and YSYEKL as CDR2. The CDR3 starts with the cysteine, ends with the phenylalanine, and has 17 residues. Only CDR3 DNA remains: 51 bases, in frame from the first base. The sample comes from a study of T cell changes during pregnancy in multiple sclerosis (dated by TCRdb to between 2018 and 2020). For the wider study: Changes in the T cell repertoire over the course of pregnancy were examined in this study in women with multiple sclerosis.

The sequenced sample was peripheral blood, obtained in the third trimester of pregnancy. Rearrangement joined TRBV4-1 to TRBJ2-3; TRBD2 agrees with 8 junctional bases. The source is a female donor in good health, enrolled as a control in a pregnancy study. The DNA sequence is TGCGCCAGCAGTACTTCTAGCGGGCCAGCTAGCACAGATACGCAGTATTTT. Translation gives CASSTSSGPASTDTQYF.